This entry lists 10 T cell receptor beta chains sequenced from one sample in a study of cytomegalovirus exposure and HLA in healthy donors. Vbeta (60) and Jbeta (13) primers were used in the PCR. Produced via immunoSEQ multiplex PCR; TCRdb's table is partial and in-frame only. The sample includes about 150,000 clones. The source material was PBMCs. The receptors come from a woman aged 50 to 60 in good health and CMV-seronegative.

The chain employs TRBV6-6 and TRBJ2-1; TRBD2 agrees at 11 bases. J lost 9 bases, V lost 2 bases, and 9 bases had no gene match. CDR3 length equals 16 residues. Germline V gene sequence: CDR1 MNHNY, CDR2 SVGAGI (reference sequence). Here the CDR3 reads CASSYEASGGLGEQFF. The CDR3 DNA sequence: TGTGCCAGCAGTTACGAGGCTAGCGGGGGGTTGGGTGAGCAGTTCTTC.

The chain is built from TRBV18 and TRBJ1-5; D not certain. CDR3 length: 13 residues. V was shortened by 3 bases and J by 1 base, with 4 bases between the two germline ends. Germline loops: CDR1 KGHSH, CDR2 LQKENI. DNA of the CDR3: TGTGCCAGCTCACCGAGGAGCAATCAGCCCCAGCATTTT. Protein product: CASSPRSNQPQHF.

The rearrangement uses TRBV29-1 and TRBJ1-2, with D uncertain. The CDR3 has 11 amino acids. Germline assignment: CDR1 SQVTM and CDR2 ANQGSEA. V was trimmed by 4 bases and J by 8 bases, leaving 11 bases between them. The chain's CDR3 is CSVGIALGYTF. The CDR3 nucleotides read TGCAGCGTTGGTATAGCATTGGGCTACACCTTC.

The chain recombines TRBV23-1 with TRBJ2-6; the match to TRBD1 covers 9 bases. TRBV23-1 is designated an ORF whose function remains uncertain. The ends lost 6 bases at V and 3 bases at J; junction bases unmatched: 9. This CDR3 is built from 17 residues. The CDR3 loop is CASRALQGAGGANVLTF. The CDR3 DNA sequence: TGCGCCAGCAGGGCCCTACAGGGGGCAGGTGGGGCCAACGTCCTGACTTTC.

The rearrangement joins TRBV25-1 to TRBJ1-2, with 8 bases identical to TRBD1. The length of the CDR3 is 14 residues. CDR1 MGHDK and CDR2 SYGVNS come from the germline V gene. The V segment lost 4 bases and the J segment 8 bases; nucleotides outside the gene matches: 9. The CDR3 protein is CASSGPRTGTGYTF. CDR3 nucleotides: TGTGCCAGCAGTGGACCCCGGACAGGGACCGGCTACACCTTC.

The V call is TRBV5-1, the J call TRBJ2-2; D might be TRBD2 (5 bases). Germline V gene sequence: CDR1 SGHRS, CDR2 YFSETQ. The CDR3 runs 15 residues. The germline V and J ends were trimmed by 5 bases and 0 bases, with 11 bases remaining between them. DNA of the CDR3: TGCGCCAGCAGTAGCGAGGTGCCGAACACCGGGGAGCTGTTTTTT. Protein product: CASSSEVPNTGELFF.

The chain is built from TRBV19 and TRBJ1-2, with a tentative D call TRBD1 (6 bases). Germline V gene lookup returns CDR1 LNHDA and CDR2 SQIVND (reference sequence). The CDR3 length is 15 residues. Trimming pared 2 bases from V and 8 bases from J, leaving 18 bases between. The CDR3 sequence: CASSINRAGPLGYTF. The CDR3 DNA sequence: TGTGCCAGTAGTATAAACAGGGCAGGACCCCTAGGCTACACCTTC.

The V call is TRBV5-1, the J call TRBJ2-1; TRBD1 agrees at 10 bases. The CDR3 has 15 amino acids. J was trimmed by 7 bases and V by 6 bases; bases with no gene match: 10. In germline, CDR1 is SGHRS, CDR2 YFSETQ. For the CDR3, the DNA is TGCGCCAGCACCCTTAGGACAGGGGGGGAGAATGAGCAGTTCTTC. Protein product: CASTLRTGGENEQFF. Variable domain in full (rest from reference TRBV5-1 and TRBJ2-1): KAGVTQTPRYLIKTRGQQVTLSCSPISGHRSVSWYQQTPGQGLQFLFEYFSETQRNKGNFPGRFSGRQFSNSRSEMNVSTLELGDSALYLCASTLRTGGENEQFFGPGTRLTVL.

Notes on this clone: At one end the junction does not follow the germline gene, possibly because of a read error. This sequence joins TRBV28 and TRBJ2-7; TRBD1 is a possible D gene (5 bases). This CDR3 is 12 amino acids long. Germline-derived CDR1 and CDR2 are MDHEN and SYDVKM. Here the CDR3 reads CASSSYDSSPLF. The CDR3 DNA sequence: TGTGCCAGCAGTTCATACGACAGTTCTCCCCTCTTC.

This chain's CDR3 is CASSFYRGLGYTF. The CDR3 DNA reads TGTGCCAGCAGCTTCTACAGGGGGCTTGGCTACACCTTC. The rearrangement joins TRBV5-6 to TRBJ1-2; 9 nucleotides match TRBD1. In germline, CDR1 is SGHDT, CDR2 YYEEEE. CDR3 length: 13 amino acids. Trimming at V came to 2 bases and at J to 7 bases, leaving 3 bases not matched to a gene.